One and the same sample provided the 17 T cell receptor beta chains below, sequenced in a study of T-cell memory formation after mild COVID-19. TCRdb analysed the 5' RACE reads with MiXCR anew, one entry per CDR3 protein. The sample gives 100,000 to 150,000 distinct CDR3 sequences, about 17% of which show up once; roughly 5.2% is in the top ten. Sequencing input: PBMCs or a T cell subset sorted from them (not recorded which). These receptors came from a young man who had mild COVID-19 (a few samples of this study predate the infection). Cell type and time point are not known.

This clonotype has just a few counts. The rearrangement uses TRBV5-1 and TRBJ2-5; the match to TRBD2 covers 11 bases. The germline CDR1 and CDR2 sequences are SGHRS and YFSETQ. CDR3 length equals 15 residues. Trimming cost V 0 bases and J 5 bases; bases outside gene matches: 3. As DNA, the CDR3 is TGCGCCAGCAGCTTGGTAGCGGGGGGGCAGGAGACCCAGTACTTC. Encoded protein: CASSLVAGGQETQYF.

This clonotype occurred a few times. This chain's CDR3 is CASSLDGGADTQYF. As DNA, the CDR3 is TGTGCCAGCAGCTTAGATGGGGGCGCAGATACGCAGTATTTT. The V call is TRBV7-7, the J call TRBJ2-3; D possibly corresponds to TRBD1 (6 bases). The CDR3 consists of 14 residues. Germline V lookup: CDR1 SSHAT, CDR2 FNYEAQ (reference sequence). V lost 1 base to trimming and J lost 4 bases, with 9 bases between them.

This clonotype was observed a few times. The chain links TRBV7-2 to TRBJ2-3; D perhaps matches TRBD1 (6 bases). Germline V CDR1 and CDR2: SGHTA, FQGNSA. Trimming stripped 5 bases from V and 2 bases from J, with 17 bases between. This CDR3 region has 16 residues. The CDR3 bases are TGTGCCAGCAGCCCTGTAAGTCGACAGGACACAGATACGCAGTATTTT. It codes for CASSPVSRQDTDTQYF.

V and J are TRBV4-2 and TRBJ1-4, with no clear D. Germline lookup yields CDR1 LGHNA and CDR2 YNFKEQ. The CDR3 length is 17 residues. Trimming removed 4 bases from V and 3 bases from J, with 18 bases in between. The CDR3 region is CASSLLLQIGSNEKLFF. The DNA of the CDR3 is TGTGCCAGCAGCCTCCTACTCCAAATTGGGTCTAATGAAAAACTGTTTTTT.

This clonotype came up a few times. The chain links TRBV2 to TRBJ1-5, with a weak D call TRBD1 (6 bases). The V and J ends lost 7 bases and 11 bases respectively, with 15 bases between them. The CDR3 has 12 residues. Germline CDR1 is SNHLY and CDR2 is FYNNEI. The CDR3 sequence is CASNIQGATQHF. As DNA, the CDR3 is TGTGCCAGCAATATACAGGGCGCGACCCAGCATTTT.

The chain joins TRBV5-4 to TRBJ2-5; 10 bases map to TRBD1. Germline CDR1 reads SGHNT; CDR2 reads YYREEE (reference sequence). With 5 bases clipped from V and 4 bases from J, the junction kept 11 bases outside the gene matches. The CDR3 spans 16 residues. CDR3: CASRADRGHSGETQYF. The CDR3 DNA reads TGTGCCAGCAGGGCCGACAGGGGGCATTCTGGAGAGACCCAGTACTTC.

This clonotype has at least ten counts. The genes are TRBV12-3 or TRBV12-4 and TRBJ1-1, with no clear D. The V end lost 3 bases, the J end lost 8 bases, and 13 bases lay between the germline ends. The CDR3 consists of 13 residues. For the CDR3, the DNA is TGTGCCAGCAGTTTTAATTCAGGTTTAGAAGCTTTCTTT. Protein product: CASSFNSGLEAFF.

This clonotype was seen once. The V call is TRBV12-3 or TRBV12-4, the J call TRBJ1-5; possible D gene TRBD1, 5 bases. V lost 3 bases and J 6 bases, leaving 12 bases between the germline ends. This CDR3 is built from 14 residues. The CDR3 nucleotides are TGTGCCAGCAGTTTTAGGCAGGGAGTTCAGCCCCAGCATTTT. Amino acids: CASSFRQGVQPQHF.

The chain has TRBV9 and TRBJ2-2; TRBD1 is a possible D gene (6 bases). V was trimmed by 4 bases and J by 3 bases, leaving 16 bases between them. The CDR3 sequence is 16 residues long. CDR1 SGDLS and CDR2 YYNGEE come from the germline V gene. The CDR3, as DNA: TGTGCCAGCAGCACCCAGACAGGAGATTACACCGGGGAGCTGTTTTTT. It encodes CASSTQTGDYTGELFF.

This clonotype was detected a few times. The genes are TRBV18 and TRBJ1-1, with TRBD1 matching over 9 bases. The trim removed 2 bases at V and 0 bases at J, leaving 10 bases unmatched. This CDR3 spans 18 amino acids. CDR1 KGHSH and CDR2 LQKENI come from the germline V gene. CDR3 nucleotide sequence: TGTGCCAGCTCACCAGCTCGACAGGGGGTTAACATGAACACTGAAGCTTTCTTT. Translating gives CASSPARQGVNMNTEAFF.

The chain joins TRBV5-4 to TRBJ1-2; the D gene is possibly TRBD1 (5 bases). The germline V gene has CDR1 SGHNT and CDR2 YYREEE (reference sequence). The CDR3 extends over 12 amino acids. V was clipped by 0 bases and J by 7 bases, with 7 bases between them. This CDR3 is CASSLGQGGYTF. CDR3 sequence (DNA): TGTGCCAGCAGCTTGGGGCAGGGTGGCTACACCTTC. The whole variable domain, remainder taken from reference TRBV5-4 and TRBJ1-2, is ETGVTQSPTHLIKTRGQQVTLRCSSQSGHNTVSWYQQALGQGPQFIFQYYREEENGRGNFPPRFSGLQFPNYSSELNVNALELDDSALYLCASSLGQGGYTFGSGTRLTVV.

The J gene is TRBJ2-7, the V gene TRBV5-1; 7 nucleotides match TRBD1. V was clipped by 0 bases and J by 5 bases; unmatched bases: 5. The CDR3 totals 14 residues. In germline, CDR1 is SGHRS, CDR2 YFSETQ. CDR3: CASSLGQGVHEQYF. CDR3 nucleotide sequence: TGCGCCAGCAGCTTGGGACAGGGTGTCCACGAGCAGTACTTC.

This clonotype was seen more than once but under ten times. This chain joins TRBV5-1 and TRBJ1-2; 12 nucleotides line up with TRBD1. Trimming cost V 0 bases and J 3 bases; bases outside gene matches: 6. Germline lookup yields CDR1 SGHRS and CDR2 YFSETQ. The CDR3 has 17 amino acids. CDR3 protein: CASSLDPGTGGDYGYTF. CDR3 in DNA: TGCGCCAGCAGCTTGGACCCCGGGACAGGGGGCGACTATGGCTACACCTTC.

The J gene is TRBJ1-2, the V gene TRBV6-2 or TRBV6-3, with a weak D call TRBD1 (6 bases). The CDR3 totals 13 residues. CDR1 is MNHEY and CDR2 is SVGEGT in the germline V gene. The V end was cut by 8 bases, the J end by 7 bases, with 17 bases between. This CDR3 is CASVGGGRTGYTF. The CDR3 DNA sequence: TGTGCCAGCGTGGGGGGCGGACGGACTGGCTACACCTTC.

Concerning this clonotype: Being one base from a much bigger clone, this may be a read error. The chain uses TRBV7-2 and TRBJ2-3, with 7 bases matching TRBD1. CDR3 length: 12 amino acids. Germline V gene data show CDR1 as SGHTA and CDR2 as FQGNSA. The DNA for the CDR3 is TGTGACAGCAGCCCACAGGGGGATACGCAGTATTTT. This codes for CDSSPQGDTQYF.

V and J are TRBV6-5 and TRBJ2-1; 8 bases agree with TRBD1. V was pared by 6 bases and J by 10 bases, with 8 bases of the junction left unmatched. The CDR3 is made up of 13 amino acids. From germline, CDR1 is MNHEY and CDR2 SVGAGI. The CDR3 DNA follows: TGTGCCAGCAGAAACGGACAGGGCCGAGAGCAGTTCTTC. It codes for CASRNGQGREQFF.

This clonotype was observed a handful of times. The CDR3 loop reads CASSLGTSGANTGELFF. CDR3 bases: TGCGCCAGCAGCTTGGGAACTAGCGGGGCGAACACCGGGGAGCTGTTTTTT. This chain links TRBV5-1 with TRBJ2-2; TRBD2 matches at 10 bases. Germline trimming cut 0 bases from V and 0 bases from J; bases unmatched to any gene: 2. Germline V gene data show CDR1 as SGHRS and CDR2 as YFSETQ. This CDR3 contains 17 residues. Filled out from reference TRBV5-1 and TRBJ2-2, the complete variable domain reads KAGVTQTPRYLIKTRGQQVTLSCSPISGHRSVSWYQQTPGQGLQFLFEYFSETQRNKGNFPGRFSGRQFSNSRSEMNVSTLELGDSALYLCASSLGTSGANTGELFFGEGSRLTVL.